This entry concerns a single T cell receptor (beta chain). Its antigen is currently unknown. At one end, the junction sequence differs from germline, possibly due to a read error. Germline values: CDR1 SEHNR, CDR2 FQNEAQ (reference sequence). The CDR3 covers 16 residues. This specimen comes from a study of cytomegalovirus exposure and HLA in healthy donors. The PCR made use of 60 Vbeta and 13 Jbeta primers. The method was immunoSEQ multiplex PCR; TCRdb's version includes in-frame clones alone and lacks a portion of them. The table shows about 270,000 clones, with around 65% occurring only once. Study findings and constraints: Apart from CMV serostatus, no immune exposure information was available. In a later analysis, 15,000 to 20,000 TCR beta sequences were associated with HLA alleles at 0.05 false discovery rate. A missense DCLRE1C variant was associated with V- and J-gene trimming of TCR beta chains in a later analysis, and an independent cohort replicated the association. Segments of the TCR beta V type were, in most cases, productive about 90% or about 30% of the time in an earlier analysis.

The chain recombines TRBV7-9 with TRBJ2-1; 15 nucleotides line up with TRBD2. What was sequenced was PBMCs. The source is a female donor in good health and CMV-seronegative. The CDR3 nucleotides read TGTTCCAGCAGCATCTTGGGACTAGCGGGAGGACCAGAGCAGTTCTTC. As protein: CSSSILGLAGGPEQFF.